Sequencing of this T cell receptor (beta chain) was carried out in a study of blood T cells in healthy people across ages. About the research overall: For every two T cells, template switching captured about one barcoded beta molecule.

Together with a sample-barcoded 5' primer, a J-beta primer mix was included in a second PCR lasting roughly 7 to 11 cycles. TCRdb re-called the 5' RACE reads with MiXCR, one entry per CDR3 protein. The sample carries just under 550,000 distinct CDR3 sequences, 24% recorded once. Trimming took 3 bases from V and 10 from J, leaving 16 bases between them. The CDR3 loop spans 13 amino acids. Per germline, CDR1 DFQATT and CDR2 SNEGSKA (reference sequence). Healthy individuals of Caucasian origin from Russia, aged about 6 to 95, served as donors. This sample also appeared in a second study, on T cells of mothers and their children. As that study records: Evidence of persistent microchimeric T cell clones was absent.

Sequencing input: blood. The rearrangement joins TRBV20-1 to TRBJ2-1, with D possibly matching TRBD2 (6 bases). The TCR sequence derives from a boy between 5 and 17 years old in good health. CDR3 sequence: CSASLDYYFEQFF. CDR3 nucleotide sequence: TGCAGTGCTAGTTTGGACTACTACTTCGAGCAGTTCTTC.